What follows are 9 T cell receptor beta chains derived from one specimen sequenced in a study of T cell responses to AZD1222 COVID-19 vaccine. TCRdb keeps only in-frame clones here, not all; method: immunoSEQ multiplex PCR. The sample includes around 99,000 clones, 80% to 95% of them seen just once. The sample here was peripheral blood, taken 28 days after the second AZD1222 dose. Receptor source: an adult who received the AZD1222 COVID-19 vaccine.

This chain connects TRBV19 to TRBJ1-3; D may be TRBD1 (5 bases). Deletions cut 7 bases from V and 0 bases from J, with 16 bases between. The CDR3 runs 16 residues. CDR1 is LNHDA, CDR2 SQIVND, per germline (reference sequence). For the CDR3, the DNA is TGTGCCAGTACCCACTTCGACAGAAGCTCTGGAAACACCATATATTTT. Residues: CASTHFDRSSGNTIYF.

The chain uses TRBV7-2 and TRBJ1-1, with a weak D call TRBD1 (6 bases). The CDR3 is 15 residues long. Germline V gene data show CDR1 as SGHTA and CDR2 as FQGNSA. V lost 1 base and J lost 4, with 13 bases in between. CDR3 sequence reads: CASSLGVRGTTEAFF. The CDR3 region has the DNA TGTGCCAGCAGCTTAGGTGTCAGGGGTACCACTGAAGCTTTCTTT. Drawing the rest from reference TRBV7-2 and TRBJ1-1, the complete variable domain is GAGVSQSPSNKVTEKGKDVELRCDPISGHTALYWYRQSLGQGLEFLIYFQGNSAPDKSGLPSDRFSAERTGGSVSTLTIQRTQQEDSAVYLCASSLGVRGTTEAFFGQGTRLTVV.

The gene calls are TRBV11-2 and TRBJ2-3, with no clear D. V lost 2 bases to trimming and J lost 4 bases, with 7 bases between them. This CDR3 contains 13 residues. Germline CDR1 SGHAT, CDR2 FQNNGV. The CDR3 bases are TGTGCCAGCAGCTTAAGCCCAGCAGATACGCAGTATTTT. Translated, it gives CASSLSPADTQYF.

This clone appeared a single time. The genes are TRBV18 and TRBJ2-7; no reliable D call. The CDR3 has 13 amino acids. V dropped 5 bases and J dropped 4 bases, with 12 bases sitting between them. Germline V CDR1 and CDR2: KGHSH, LQKENI. CDR3 nucleotide sequence: TGTGCCAGCTCATCCTTGGAGACGTACGAGCAGTACTTC. Its protein is CASSSLETYEQYF.

This sequence joins TRBV19 and TRBJ2-4, with TRBD2 as a possible D gene (6 bases). Germline CDR1 and CDR2: LNHDA and SQIVND (reference sequence). V was clipped by 4 bases and J by 3 bases, with 13 bases between them. CDR3 length: 15 amino acids. The DNA for the CDR3 is TGTGCCAGTAGTACCCACGGGACTGGCAAAAACATTCAGTACTTC. It yields the protein CASSTHGTGKNIQYF.

The chain links TRBV4-1 to TRBJ1-3; TRBD1 matches at 7 bases. CDR3 length: 18 amino acids. The trim removed 3 bases at V and 4 bases at J, leaving 15 bases unmatched. The germline CDR1 and CDR2 sequences are MGHRA and YSYEKL. Here the CDR3 reads CASSHGTEGSSGGNTIYF. Here the CDR3 DNA reads TGCGCCAGCAGCCATGGGACAGAAGGTTCCTCGGGAGGAAACACCATATATTTT.

The chain combines TRBV4-1 with TRBJ2-7, with TRBD2 as a possible D gene (6 bases). Germline V gene sequence: CDR1 MGHRA, CDR2 YSYEKL. The V end lost 0 bases, the J end lost 3 bases, and 27 bases lay between the germline ends. This CDR3 has 20 residues. The DNA for the CDR3 is TGCGCCAGCAGCCAAGATCTTCGAGGCCGTACCGGGACTTCCCACTACGAGCAGTACTTC. This gives the protein CASSQDLRGRTGTSHYEQYF.

The V and J genes are TRBV9 and TRBJ1-1; no reliable D call. Between the trimmed V and J ends, which lost 2 bases and 7 bases, there was a span of 18 bases. Looked up from germline, CDR1 is SGDLS and CDR2 is YYNGEE. This CDR3 comprises 15 residues. CDR3 residues: CASSVTTTSEGEAFF. In DNA form, the CDR3 reads TGTGCCAGCAGCGTGACAACGACCAGTGAGGGTGAAGCTTTCTTT.

The chain recombines TRBV3-1 (or the pseudogene TRBV3-2) with TRBJ1-1; D call uncertain. The V end lost 4 bases, the J end lost 2 bases, and 11 bases lay between the germline ends. The CDR3 is made up of 14 amino acids. Germline-derived CDR1 and CDR2 are LGHDT and YNNKEL (reference sequence). The CDR3 coding sequence is TGTGCCAGCAGCCCCCAAAACCAAAACACTGAAGCTTTCTTT. This codes for CASSPQNQNTEAFF.